This T cell receptor (beta chain) was captured by sequencing in a study of blood T cell repertoires in COVID-19. Study summary: Researchers got acute and convalescent COVID-19 samples from the United States, Italy and Spain.

The data were produced by immunoSEQ multiplex PCR, yet TCRdb's version contains in-frame clones alone and is incomplete. The sample has 200,000 to 300,000 clones; around 90% are singletons. There are 15 residues in the CDR3. V shed 4 bases, J shed 3 bases, and the junction held 10 bases outside the gene matches. Germline CDR1 reads SGHNT; CDR2 reads YYREEE (reference sequence). The gene calls are TRBV5-4 and TRBJ2-7; 7 bases line up with TRBD2. This TCR was sampled from a man between 60 and 75 years old who had recovered from COVID-19. Source material: peripheral blood. The CDR3 loop reads CASSPGGGGVYEQYF. The CDR3 region has the DNA TGTGCCAGCAGCCCGGGTGGGGGAGGGGTCTACGAGCAGTACTTC. The full variable domain, completed using reference TRBV5-4 and TRBJ2-7, is ETGVTQSPTHLIKTRGQQVTLRCSSQSGHNTVSWYQQALGQGPQFIFQYYREEENGRGNFPPRFSGLQFPNYSSELNVNALELDDSALYLCASSPGGGGVYEQYFGPGTRLTVT.